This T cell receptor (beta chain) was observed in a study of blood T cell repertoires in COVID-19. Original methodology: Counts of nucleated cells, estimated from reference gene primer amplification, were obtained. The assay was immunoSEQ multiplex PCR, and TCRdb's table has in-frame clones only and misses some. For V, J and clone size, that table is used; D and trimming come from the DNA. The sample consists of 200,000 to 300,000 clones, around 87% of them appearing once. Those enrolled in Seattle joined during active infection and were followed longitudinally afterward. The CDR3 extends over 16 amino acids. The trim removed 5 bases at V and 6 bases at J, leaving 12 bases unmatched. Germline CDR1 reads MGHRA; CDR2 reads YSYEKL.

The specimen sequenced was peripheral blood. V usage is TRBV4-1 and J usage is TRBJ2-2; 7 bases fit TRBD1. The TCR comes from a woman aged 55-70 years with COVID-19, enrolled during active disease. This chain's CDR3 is CASSGDRVLSPGELFF. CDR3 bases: TGCGCCAGCAGCGGAGACAGGGTCCTGTCGCCCGGGGAGCTGTTTTTT.